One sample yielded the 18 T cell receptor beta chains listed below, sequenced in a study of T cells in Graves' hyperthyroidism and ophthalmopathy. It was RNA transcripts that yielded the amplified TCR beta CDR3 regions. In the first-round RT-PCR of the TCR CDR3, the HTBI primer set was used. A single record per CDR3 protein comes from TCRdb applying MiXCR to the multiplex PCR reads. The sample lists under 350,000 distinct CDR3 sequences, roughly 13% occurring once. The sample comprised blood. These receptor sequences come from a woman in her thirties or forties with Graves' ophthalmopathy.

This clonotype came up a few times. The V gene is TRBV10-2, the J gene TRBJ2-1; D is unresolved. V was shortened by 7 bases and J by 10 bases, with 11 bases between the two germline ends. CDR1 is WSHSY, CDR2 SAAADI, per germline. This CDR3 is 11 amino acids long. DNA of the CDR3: TGCGCCAGCAATAAGGGCTGGGAGCAGTTCTTC. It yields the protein CASNKGWEQFF.

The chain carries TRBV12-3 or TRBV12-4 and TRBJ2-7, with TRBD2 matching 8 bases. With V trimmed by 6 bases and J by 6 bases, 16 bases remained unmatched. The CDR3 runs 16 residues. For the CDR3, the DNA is TGTGCCAGCAGCCGGCAAAGCGGGAGCGGCCCCCTCGAGCAGTACTTC. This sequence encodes CASSRQSGSGPLEQYF.

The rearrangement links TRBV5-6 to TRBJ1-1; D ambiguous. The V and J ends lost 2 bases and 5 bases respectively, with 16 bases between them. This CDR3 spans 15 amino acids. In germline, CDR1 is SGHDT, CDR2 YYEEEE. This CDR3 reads CASSLEGTTGTEAFF. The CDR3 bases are TGTGCCAGCAGCTTAGAGGGCACAACGGGTACTGAAGCTTTCTTT.

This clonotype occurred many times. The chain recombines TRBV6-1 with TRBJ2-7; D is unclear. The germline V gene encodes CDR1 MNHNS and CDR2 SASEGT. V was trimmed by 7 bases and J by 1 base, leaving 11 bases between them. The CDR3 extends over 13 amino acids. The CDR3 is CASKGISSYEQYF. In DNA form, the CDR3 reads TGTGCCAGCAAAGGGATTAGTTCCTACGAGCAGTACTTC.

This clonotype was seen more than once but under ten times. For the CDR3, the DNA is TGTGCCAGTAGTAAACCCGGGACTAGACCCACCGGGGAGCTGTTTTTT. This sequence encodes CASSKPGTRPTGELFF. The V and J genes are TRBV19 and TRBJ2-2; the match to TRBD2 covers 8 bases. The CDR3 is made up of 16 amino acids. J was trimmed by 4 bases and V by 4 bases; bases with no gene match: 8. CDR1 and CDR2 (germline): LNHDA, SQIVND (reference sequence).

The CDR3 DNA reads TGTGCCAGCAGCTTAAGAGGGTTGTATGGCTACACCTTC. Translating it yields CASSLRGLYGYTF. The rearrangement links TRBV7-2 to TRBJ1-2; D unresolved. Trimming removed 2 bases from V and 5 bases from J, with 9 bases in between. The CDR3 totals 13 residues. Looked up from germline, CDR1 is SGHTA and CDR2 is FQGNSA.

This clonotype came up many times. CDR3 bases: TGTGCCAGCAGCCATGGGGGCGCTTCCACAGATACGCAGTATTTT. Residues: CASSHGGASTDTQYF. The rearrangement links TRBV3-1 to TRBJ2-3; D perhaps matches TRBD1 (6 bases). Germline V gives CDR1 LGHDT, CDR2 YNNKEL (reference sequence). This CDR3 comprises 15 residues. The V end was cut by 3 bases, the J end by 2 bases, with 12 bases between.

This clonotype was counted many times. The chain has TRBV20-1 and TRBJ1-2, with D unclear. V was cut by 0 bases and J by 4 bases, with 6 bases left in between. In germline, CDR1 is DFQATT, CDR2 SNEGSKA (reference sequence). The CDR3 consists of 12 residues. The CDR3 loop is CSAREAFYGYTF. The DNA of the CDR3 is TGCAGTGCTAGAGAGGCTTTCTATGGCTACACCTTC.

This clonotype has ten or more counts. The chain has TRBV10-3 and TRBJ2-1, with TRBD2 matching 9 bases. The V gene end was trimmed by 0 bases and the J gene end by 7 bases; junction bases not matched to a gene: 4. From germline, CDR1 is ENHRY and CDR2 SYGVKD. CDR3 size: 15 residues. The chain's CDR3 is CAISESLAGQNEQFF. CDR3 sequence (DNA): TGTGCCATCAGTGAGTCTCTAGCGGGACAGAATGAGCAGTTCTTC.

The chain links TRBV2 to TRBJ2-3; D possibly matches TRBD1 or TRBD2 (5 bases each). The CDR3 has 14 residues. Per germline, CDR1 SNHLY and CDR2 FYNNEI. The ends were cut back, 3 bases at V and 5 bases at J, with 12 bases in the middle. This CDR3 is CASSEGQGVDTQYF. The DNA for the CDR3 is TGTGCCAGCAGTGAGGGGCAGGGAGTAGATACGCAGTATTTT.

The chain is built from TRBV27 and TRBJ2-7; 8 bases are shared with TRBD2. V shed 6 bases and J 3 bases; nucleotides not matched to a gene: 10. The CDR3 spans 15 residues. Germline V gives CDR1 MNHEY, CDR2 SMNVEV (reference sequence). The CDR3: CASSLSGSPFYEQYF. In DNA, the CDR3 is TGTGCCAGCAGCCTCAGCGGGAGTCCCTTCTACGAGCAGTACTTC.

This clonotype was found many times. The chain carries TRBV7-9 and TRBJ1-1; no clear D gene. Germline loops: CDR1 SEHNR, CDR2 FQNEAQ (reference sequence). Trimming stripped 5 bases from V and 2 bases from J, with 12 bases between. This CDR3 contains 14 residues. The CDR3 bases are TGTGCCAGCAGCCCCCCCCCGGGTAACACTGAAGCTTTCTTT. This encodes CASSPPPGNTEAFF.

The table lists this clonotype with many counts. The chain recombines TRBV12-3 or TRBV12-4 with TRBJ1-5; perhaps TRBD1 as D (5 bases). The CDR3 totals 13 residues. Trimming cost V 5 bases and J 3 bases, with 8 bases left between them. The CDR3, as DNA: TGTGCCAGCAGTCCCGGGGCCAATCAGCCCCAGCATTTT. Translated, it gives CASSPGANQPQHF.

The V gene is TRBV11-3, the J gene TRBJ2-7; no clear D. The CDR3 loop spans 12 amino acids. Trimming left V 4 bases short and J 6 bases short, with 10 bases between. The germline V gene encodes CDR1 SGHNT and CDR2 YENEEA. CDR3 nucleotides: TGTGCCAGCAGCTACGGACGGGTCGAGCAGTACTTC. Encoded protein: CASSYGRVEQYF.

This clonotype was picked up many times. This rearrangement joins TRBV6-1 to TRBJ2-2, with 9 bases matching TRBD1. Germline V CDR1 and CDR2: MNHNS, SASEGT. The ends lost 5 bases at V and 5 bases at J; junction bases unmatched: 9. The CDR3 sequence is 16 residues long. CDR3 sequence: CASSYFGTGKTGELFF. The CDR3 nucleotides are TGTGCCAGCAGTTATTTCGGGACAGGGAAGACCGGGGAGCTGTTTTTT.

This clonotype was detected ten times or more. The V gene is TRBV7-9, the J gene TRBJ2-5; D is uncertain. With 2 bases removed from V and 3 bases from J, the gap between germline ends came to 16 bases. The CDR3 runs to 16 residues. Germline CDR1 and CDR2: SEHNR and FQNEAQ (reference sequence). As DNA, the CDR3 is TGTGCCAGCAGCTTACTCCCCGGCAGGACGAAAGAGACCCAGTACTTC. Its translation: CASSLLPGRTKETQYF.

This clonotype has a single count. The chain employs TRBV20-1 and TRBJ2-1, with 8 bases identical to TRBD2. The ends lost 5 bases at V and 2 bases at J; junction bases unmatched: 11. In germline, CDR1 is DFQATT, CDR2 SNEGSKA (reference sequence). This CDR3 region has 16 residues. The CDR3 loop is CSAYRPGGETYNEQFF. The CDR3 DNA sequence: TGCAGTGCTTATCGTCCGGGAGGGGAAACCTACAATGAGCAGTTCTTC.

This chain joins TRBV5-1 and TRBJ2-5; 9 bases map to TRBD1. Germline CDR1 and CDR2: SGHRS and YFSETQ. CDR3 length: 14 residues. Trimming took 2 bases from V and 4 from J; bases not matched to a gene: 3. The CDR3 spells CASSFEDRGETQYF. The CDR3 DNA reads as TGCGCCAGCAGCTTTGAGGACAGGGGAGAGACCCAGTACTTC.